What follows are 4 T cell receptor beta chains derived from one specimen sequenced in a study of CD8+CD57+ T cells in acquired aplastic anemia listed by TCRdb under 2018. Flow cytometry had shown CD8+CD57+ cell expansion in the patients selected for sequencing. Instrument on record: Illumina HiSeq 2000. TCR beta VDJ combination and CDR3 sequence profiling used genomic DNA as the template. TCRdb redid the processing of the public reads, applying fastp at Q25 and MiXCR, and retained in-frame beta chains. Identical CDR3 proteins give one entry, which carries the most common genes and DNA. This sample lists 100,000 to 150,000 distinct CDR3 sequences; about 60% were detected once. The ten largest clones take up 25% to 35% of the sample. Source material: sorted CD4+, CD8+, or CD8+CD57+ T cells (not recorded which) from PBMCs. The receptors here all came from a human donor with aplastic anemia.

The gene calls are TRBV24-1 and TRBJ2-1, with a possible D match to TRBD2 (5 bases). The germline V and J ends were trimmed by 5 bases and 9 bases, with 13 bases remaining between them. This CDR3 region has 13 residues. The germline gives CDR1 KGHDR, CDR2 SFDVKD. The CDR3 protein is CATSVASHTEQFF. The CDR3 DNA reads TGTGCCACCAGTGTTGCTAGCCATACTGAGCAGTTCTTC.

This sequence joins TRBV19 and TRBJ1-5; no clear D. In germline, CDR1 is LNHDA, CDR2 SQIVND (reference sequence). With 5 bases removed from V and 7 bases from J, the gap between germline ends came to 15 bases. This CDR3 spans 14 amino acids. The CDR3 DNA reads as TGTGCCAGTAGTCGCGGTAGTCGGGAACAGCCCCAGCATTTT. Translated, it gives CASSRGSREQPQHF.

The chain has TRBV7-8 and TRBJ1-4, with D perhaps matching TRBD1 (6 bases). V gave up 5 bases and J gave up 7 bases, with 17 bases separating them. CDR1 is SGHVS, CDR2 FQNEAQ, per germline. The CDR3 runs 15 residues. CDR3 coding DNA: TGTGCCAGCAGCCCAGTCCCCCGGGACACTGAAAAACTGTTTTTT. Translating it yields CASSPVPRDTEKLFF.

The sample holds many counts of this clonotype. This chain connects TRBV27 to TRBJ2-5, with a tentative D call TRBD1 (6 bases). V was cut by 6 bases and J by 2 bases, with 19 bases left in between. Germline CDR1 MNHEY, CDR2 SMNVEV (reference sequence). The CDR3 consists of 16 residues. CDR3 DNA: TGTGCCAGCAGCCCAACAGGGCTATCGGGACAAGAGACCCAGTACTTC. Its translation: CASSPTGLSGQETQYF.